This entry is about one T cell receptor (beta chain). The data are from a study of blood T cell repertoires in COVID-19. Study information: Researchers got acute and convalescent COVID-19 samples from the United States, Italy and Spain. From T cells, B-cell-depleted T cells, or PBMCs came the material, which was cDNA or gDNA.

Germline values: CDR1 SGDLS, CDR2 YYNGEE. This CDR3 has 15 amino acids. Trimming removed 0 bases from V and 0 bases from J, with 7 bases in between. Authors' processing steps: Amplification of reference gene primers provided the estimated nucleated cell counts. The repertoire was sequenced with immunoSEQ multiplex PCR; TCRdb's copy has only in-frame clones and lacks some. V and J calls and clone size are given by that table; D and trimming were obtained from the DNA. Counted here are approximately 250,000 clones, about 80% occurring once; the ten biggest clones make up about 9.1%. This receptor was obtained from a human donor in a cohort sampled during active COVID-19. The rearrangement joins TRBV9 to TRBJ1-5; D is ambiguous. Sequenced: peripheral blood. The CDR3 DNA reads TGTGCCAGCAGCGTAGACGGTTATAGCAATCAGCCCCAGCATTTT. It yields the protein CASSVDGYSNQPQHF.